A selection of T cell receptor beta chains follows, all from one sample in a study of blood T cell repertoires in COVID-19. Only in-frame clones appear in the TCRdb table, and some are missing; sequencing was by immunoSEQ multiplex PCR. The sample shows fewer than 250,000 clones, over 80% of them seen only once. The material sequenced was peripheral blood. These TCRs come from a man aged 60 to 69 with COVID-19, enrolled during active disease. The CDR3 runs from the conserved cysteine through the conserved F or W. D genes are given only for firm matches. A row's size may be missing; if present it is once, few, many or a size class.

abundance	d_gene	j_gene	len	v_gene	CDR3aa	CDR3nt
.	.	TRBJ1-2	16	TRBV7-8	CASSHNGQPRGYGYTF	TGTGCCAGCAGCCATAATGGACAGCCGAGGGGCTATGGCTACACCTTC
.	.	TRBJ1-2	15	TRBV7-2	CASSLREAAGGGYTF	TGTGCCAGCAGCCTAAGGGAGGCCGCCGGGGGGGGCTACACCTTC
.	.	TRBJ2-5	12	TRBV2	CASSTAQETQYF	TGTGCCAGCAGTACAGCCCAAGAGACCCAGTACTTC
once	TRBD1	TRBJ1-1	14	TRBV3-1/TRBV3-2	CASGQPTGATEAFF	TGTGCCAGCGGCCAGCCGACAGGGGCCACTGAAGCTTTCTTT
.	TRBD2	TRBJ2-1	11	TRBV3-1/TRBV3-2	CASTAGVEQFF	TGTGCCAGTACAGCGGGAGTTGAGCAGTTCTTC
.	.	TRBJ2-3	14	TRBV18	CASSPGLFTDTQYF	TGTGCCAGCTCACCGGGACTCTTCACAGATACGCAGTATTTT
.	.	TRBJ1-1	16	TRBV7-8	CASSLESWGMNTEAFF	TGTGCCAGCAGCTTAGAGTCCTGGGGCATGAACACTGAAGCTTTCTTT
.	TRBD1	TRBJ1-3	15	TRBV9	CASSVGGTDANTIYF	TGTGCCAGCAGCGTAGGTGGGACAGACGCAAACACCATATATTTT
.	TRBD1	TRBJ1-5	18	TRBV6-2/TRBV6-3	CASSYPGQGPNSNQPQHF	TGTGCCAGCAGTTATCCGGGACAGGGACCGAATAGCAATCAGCCCCAGCATTTT
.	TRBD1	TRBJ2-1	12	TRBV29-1	CSAKPRGNEQFF	TGCAGCGCAAAGCCCAGGGGGAATGAGCAGTTCTTC
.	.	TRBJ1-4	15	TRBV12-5	CASGLVGRINEKLFF	TGTGCTAGTGGTTTGGTCGGGAGGATTAATGAAAAACTGTTTTTT
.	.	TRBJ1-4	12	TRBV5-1	CASSQTGGKLFF	TGCGCCAGCAGCCAGACGGGGGGAAAACTGTTTTTT
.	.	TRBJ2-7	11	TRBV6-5	CASSNSYEQYF	TGTGCCAGCAGTAACAGCTACGAGCAGTACTTC
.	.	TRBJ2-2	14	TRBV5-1	CASQRDTNTGELFF	TGCGCCAGCCAGCGGGACACGAACACCGGGGAGCTGTTTTTT
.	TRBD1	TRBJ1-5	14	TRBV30	CAWSGGTGDKPQHF	TGTGCCTGGAGTGGAGGGACAGGGGATAAGCCCCAGCATTTT
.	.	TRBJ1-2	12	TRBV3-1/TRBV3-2	CASSQRYYGYTF	TGTGCCAGCAGCCAACGGTACTATGGCTACACCTTC
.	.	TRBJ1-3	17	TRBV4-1	CASSQNPTGGSGNTIYF	TGCGCCAGCAGCCAAAACCCAACGGGGGGCTCTGGAAACACCATATATTTT
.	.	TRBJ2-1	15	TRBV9	CASSVDISSYNEQFF	TGTGCCAGCAGCGTCGACATCAGCTCCTACAATGAGCAGTTCTTC
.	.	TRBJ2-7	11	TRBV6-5	CASSTGGIGYF	TGTGCCAGCAGCACGGGTGGAATTGGGTACTTC
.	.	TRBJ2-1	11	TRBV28	CASSFPNEQFF	TGTGCCAGCAGTTTCCCGAATGAGCAGTTCTTC
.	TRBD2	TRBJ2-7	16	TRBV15	CATSDPVAGSSYEQYF	TGTGCCACCAGCGACCCCGTAGCGGGCAGCTCCTACGAGCAGTACTTC
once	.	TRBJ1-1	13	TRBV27	CASSSRPQGWAFF	TGTGCCAGCAGTTCCCGCCCACAGGGCTGGGCTTTCTTT
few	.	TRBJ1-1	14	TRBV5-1	CASSLNQGGTEAFF	TGCGCCAGCAGCTTGAATCAGGGTGGCACTGAAGCTTTCTTT
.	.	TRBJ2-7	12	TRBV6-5	CASRLGDYEQYF	TGTGCCAGTAGATTAGGGGACTACGAGCAGTACTTC
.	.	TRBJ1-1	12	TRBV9	CASSVGDIEAFF	TGTGCCAGCAGCGTAGGGGACATAGAGGCTTTCTTT
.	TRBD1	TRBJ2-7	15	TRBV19	CASSTEDREIHEQYF	TGTGCCAGTAGTACCGAGGACAGGGAGATCCACGAGCAGTACTTC
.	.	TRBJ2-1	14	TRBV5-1	CASSLSQGRNEQFF	TGCGCCAGCAGCTTGTCGCAGGGGCGGAATGAGCAGTTCTTC
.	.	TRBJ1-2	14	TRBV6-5	CASSPGGLTYGYTF	TGTGCCAGCAGTCCCGGCGGCCTGACCTATGGCTACACCTTC
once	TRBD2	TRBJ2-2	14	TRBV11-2	CASTRAGVSEELFF	TGTGCCAGCACTAGGGCGGGAGTCTCAGAGGAGCTGTTTTTT
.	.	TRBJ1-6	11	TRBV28	CASSRNSPLHF	TGTGCCAGCAGCCGTAATTCACCCCTCCACTTT
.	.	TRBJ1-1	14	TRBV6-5	CASSFTGANTEAFF	TGTGCCAGCAGTTTTACAGGAGCCAACACTGAAGCTTTCTTT